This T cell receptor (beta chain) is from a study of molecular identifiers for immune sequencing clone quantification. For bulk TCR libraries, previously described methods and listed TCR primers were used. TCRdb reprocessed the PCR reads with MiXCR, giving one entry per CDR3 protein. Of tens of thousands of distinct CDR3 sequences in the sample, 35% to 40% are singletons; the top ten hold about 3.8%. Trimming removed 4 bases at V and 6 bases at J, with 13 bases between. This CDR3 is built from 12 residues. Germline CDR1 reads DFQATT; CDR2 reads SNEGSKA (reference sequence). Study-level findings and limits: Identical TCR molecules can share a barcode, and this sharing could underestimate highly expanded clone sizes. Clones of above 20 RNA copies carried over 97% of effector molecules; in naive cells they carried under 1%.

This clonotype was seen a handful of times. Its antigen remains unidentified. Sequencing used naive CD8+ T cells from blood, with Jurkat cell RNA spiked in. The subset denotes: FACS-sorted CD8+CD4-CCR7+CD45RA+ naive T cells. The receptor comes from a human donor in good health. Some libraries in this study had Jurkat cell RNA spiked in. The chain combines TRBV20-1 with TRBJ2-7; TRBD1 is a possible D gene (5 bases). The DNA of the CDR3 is TGCAGTGCTACCCCACCAGGGTTCGAGCAGTACTTC. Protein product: CSATPPGFEQYF.